A selection of T cell receptor beta chains follows, all from one sample in a study of shared clonotypes between healthy human individuals. Some clones are missing from TCRdb's copy, which holds only in-frame ones; the method was immunoSEQ multiplex PCR. The sample has more than 900,000 clones, approximately 78% seen once. Specimen: memory CD4+ T cells from PBMCs. The receptors originated from a man aged 18 to 35 in good health. Some clones in this sample may be carry-over from other donors' samples. CDR3s include the opening cysteine and the closing phenylalanine or tryptophan. The order of the fields is J gene, D gene, V gene, clone size, CDR3 DNA, CDR3 protein. A D gene is named only where the DNA matches it firmly. Only part of the rows carry a size: once, few, many, or a class if the clone is expanded.

>TRBJ2-7|NA|TRBV5-4|once
TGTGCCAGCAGCTTGAGTCGGGAGACGAACCTCATAAGCTCCTACGAGCAGTACTTC
CASSLSRETNLISSYEQYF
>TRBJ2-3|NA|TRBV2|once
TGTGCCAGCAGTGGTTGGAGGGACTTCTCAGATACGCAGTATTTT
CASSGWRDFSDTQYF
>TRBJ1-2|TRBD1|TRBV2|NA
TGTGCCAGCAGTGAAAGGGACAGGGGGCGGGTTGGCTACACCTTC
CASSERDRGRVGYTF
>TRBJ2-1|TRBD2|TRBV27|NA
TGTGCCAGCAGTTTAGCGGGAGGAATGTACAATGAGCAGTTCTTC
CASSLAGGMYNEQFF
>TRBJ2-5|TRBD1|TRBV2|few
TGTGCCAGCAGTGACCGGGGACAGAGTCAAGAGACCCAGTACTTC
CASSDRGQSQETQYF
>TRBJ1-1|NA|TRBV27|NA
TGTGCCAGCAGTTTAAAGGGAAGGGACACTGAAGCTTTCTTT
CASSLKGRDTEAFF
>TRBJ1-1|NA|TRBV2|NA
TGTGCCAGCAGTGACGACATCCAGGGGGCTTTCTTT
CASSDDIQGAFF
>TRBJ2-2|NA|TRBV2|NA
TGTGCCAGCAGTGTACGTAGAGGCGCCGGGGAGCTGTTTTTT
CASSVRRGAGELFF
>TRBJ2-7|TRBD2|TRBV7-9|NA
TGTGCCAGCGGGGGTGTTTATTTAGCGGGACCCTCCTACGAGCAGTACTTC
CASGGVYLAGPSYEQYF
>TRBJ2-7|NA|TRBV5-4|NA
TGTGCCAGCAGCCGGGACGGTTTGGGGTACGAGCAGTACTTC
CASSRDGLGYEQYF
>TRBJ2-2|TRBD1|TRBV18|NA
TGTGCCAGCTCACCACGGGACAGGGTCACCGGGGAGCTGTTTTTT
CASSPRDRVTGELFF
>TRBJ2-2|TRBD1|TRBV7-3|many
TGTGCCAGCAGCCTCGGGACAGGGCGCACCGGGGAGCTGTTTTTT
CASSLGTGRTGELFF
>TRBJ2-5|TRBD2|TRBV7-8|NA
TGTGCCAGTACTATAGCGGGAGGGGGAGAGACCCAGTACTTC
CASTIAGGGETQYF
>TRBJ1-2|NA|TRBV7-2|NA
TGTGCCAGCAGCTTAGCAGGGCGGGCCCAAGGCGGCTACACCTTC
CASSLAGRAQGGYTF
>TRBJ2-7|TRBD2|TRBV7-2|NA
TGTGCCAGCAGCTTAGGGTCCAGCGGGAGGCCCAGTTACGAGCAGTACTTC
CASSLGSSGRPSYEQYF
>TRBJ1-1|NA|TRBV5-1|NA
TGCGCCAGCAGCTTGGTCATGGCCGGGCTGAAAGCTTTCTTT
CASSLVMAGLKAFF